The clone carrying this TCR beta chain has a handful of counts. Antigen unknown. This record comes from a study of T-cell memory formation after mild COVID-19. Study background: Clusters of TCRs were largely donor specific.

Overall study results and limits: Those CD4+ clones that contracted were mainly in CM and EM (CD8+ ones in EMRA). Second-wave clones peaking on day 37 lacked confirmed SARS-CoV-2 specificity. Certain responding clones were present in pre-infection memory, suggesting participation of cross-reactive memory.

V lost 3 bases to trimming and J lost 1 base, with 12 bases between them. This CDR3 region has 15 residues. Per germline, CDR1 SGHTA and CDR2 FQGTGA. TCRdb analysed the 5' RACE reads with MiXCR anew, one entry per CDR3 protein. The sample consists of a few hundred thousand distinct CDR3 sequences, around 27% of them appearing once. Sequencing input: PBMCs or a T cell subset sorted from them (not recorded which). This clonotype was obtained from an adult woman who had mild COVID-19 (a few samples of this study predate the infection). Cell type and time point are not known. This chain joins TRBV7-3 and TRBJ2-5; D gene ambiguous. The CDR3 nucleotides read TGTGCCAGCAGCTTCTTTCGGCGTTTCCAAGAGACCCAGTACTTC. Amino acids: CASSFFRRFQETQYF.